This TCR beta chain appears in the sequencing data of a study of T cell responses to AZD1222 COVID-19 vaccine. The method was immunoSEQ multiplex PCR; TCRdb's version includes in-frame clones alone and lacks a portion of them. The sample lists about 100,000 clones, approximately 90% occurring once. This clone has more than one count but fewer than ten. Sequenced here: peripheral blood, sampled 28 days after the second AZD1222 dose. This TCR came from an adult who received the AZD1222 COVID-19 vaccine.

The CDR3 spells CASSSATGTDTEAFF. CDR3 DNA: TGTGCCAGCAGTTCCGCCACCGGGACAGATACTGAAGCTTTCTTT. The chain carries TRBV28 and TRBJ1-1; 7 nucleotides line up with TRBD1. The J segment lost 5 bases and the V segment lost 4 bases, leaving 10 bases of the junction unmatched. CDR3 length: 15 amino acids. From germline, CDR1 is MDHEN and CDR2 SYDVKM.